Sequencing of this T cell receptor (beta chain) was carried out in a study of T cell clusters in autoimmune cytopenias. The CDR3 runs 15 residues. Germline V gene lookup returns CDR1 SGHNT and CDR2 YYREEE (reference sequence). Its frequency marks this clonotype as medium-sized (0.01 to 0.1%). TRB was amplified by touch-down multiplex PCR, primer pools A and B combined. Reprocessing the multiplex PCR reads, TCRdb reports a single entry for every CDR3 protein and omits DNA. The repertoire shows roughly 6,100 distinct CDR3 sequences; the top ten hold less than 40%. TRB amplification used approximately 0.25 ug of peripheral blood genomic DNA. In addition, the sample was reused for a study of T cell repertoires in aging, cancer and after chemotherapy.

Material: peripheral blood. The origin of this receptor is a human donor in good health. This chain links TRBV5-4 with TRBJ2-5; TCRdb indicates TRBD2, and absent DNA this call remains unverified. CDR3 protein: CASSTPVSGQETQYF. Full variable domain (rest looked up from reference TRBV5-4 and TRBJ2-5): ETGVTQSPTHLIKTRGQQVTLRCSSQSGHNTVSWYQQALGQGPQFIFQYYREEENGRGNFPPRFSGLQFPNYSSELNVNALELDDSALYLCASSTPVSGQETQYFGPGTRLLVL.